This T cell receptor (beta chain) was sequenced for a study of T cell responses to AZD1222 COVID-19 vaccine (dated by TCRdb to the early 2020s). Notes on the research overall: AZD1222 recipients whose second dose came at about 4 weeks and those whose second dose came at about 12 weeks were combined into one group, since spike-specific TCR depth and breadth did not differ between the two schedules. A total of 233 trial participants underwent TCR sequencing, of whom about 210 received two doses of AZD1222 and 26 received two doses of the MenACWY control vaccine. Trial participants were enrolled by age into 18-55, 56-69 and 70-plus year subgroups, with about 150, 27 and 61 TCR-sequenced participants respectively.

What the study reported, not specific to this receptor: Reportedly, close to half of the unique spike-specific TCRs recognized epitopes lying outside the regions that are mutated in the B.1.351 and B.1.1.7 variants. After two AZD1222 doses, spike-specific TCR breadth and depth were significantly higher than at day 0 and than in MenACWY recipients. No day 14 peak-response samples were available, so repertoires were characterized only after the peak T cell response. Conclusions about previously exposed vaccinees are limited because only five to seven AZD1222 recipients were SARS-CoV-2 seropositive at baseline. The 56-69-year group was small, and its depth increase did not reach significance, likely because of low power. CD4 TCRs associated with the vaccine covered the entire spike protein, and the dominant responses were in regions 160-218 and 743-854. Participants were mostly white British, with more females than males. The authors suggested clonal diversity may have been underestimated.

For CDR1 and CDR2, the germline V gene (reference sequence) lists SGHNT and YYREEE. Measured from the cysteine to the phenylalanine, the CDR3 is 16 residues long. Only CDR3 DNA remains: 48 bases, in frame from the first base. V was cut back by 4 bases and J by 1 base, leaving a gap of 14 bases between them. This clone was found once. Its antigen remains undetermined. Base qualities were left out, and no much larger clone turns up one base away. The CDR3 regions of human TCRbeta chains were subjected to immunosequencing. The paper's data handling went like this. Repertoire TCRs were matched against a reference library of SARS-CoV-2-specific TCRs generated with the MIRA antigen-specificity platform. Breadth was defined as the fraction of unique TCRs that were SARS-CoV-2-associated. Depth was defined as the fraction of total T cells that were SARS-CoV-2-associated. Using the MIRA data, each spike-specific TCR was mapped to the spike region that the TCR reacts to and placed in a CD4 or CD8 class. Log10-transformed breadth and depth values were compared by one-way ANOVA with Sidak's multiple comparisons tests. TCRdb limited this immuneACCESS table to in-frame rearrangements with V and J called. A share of clones is missing; checked studies link under half to unresolved V genes, and the rest is unexplained. The DNA gave D and trimming, while V, J and clone size come from that table. This sample lists about 260,000 clones; over 90% were detected once. Of the sample, around 0.6% falls within the top ten clones.

The sample's time point label is to be understood as: baseline before first vaccination. Vaccinee samples came from UK trials COV001 and COV002, including a single-blind randomized controlled phase 2/3 trial of AZD1222 (ChAdOx1 nCoV-19) in healthy adults. For TCRbeta chain sequencing, PBMC samples from trial participants were taken at day 0 and at day 28 after the second dose. This clonotype was sampled from an adult in good health. The sequenced sample was peripheral blood, obtained on day 0 of AZD1222 vaccination. The chain is encoded by TRBV5-4 joined to TRBJ2-2; the D gene is perhaps TRBD2, from 5 matching bases. The CDR3 region: CASSMEAARNTGELFF. The DNA reads as follows: TGTGCCAGCAGCATGGAGGCCGCGCGGAACACCGGGGAGCTGTTTTTT.